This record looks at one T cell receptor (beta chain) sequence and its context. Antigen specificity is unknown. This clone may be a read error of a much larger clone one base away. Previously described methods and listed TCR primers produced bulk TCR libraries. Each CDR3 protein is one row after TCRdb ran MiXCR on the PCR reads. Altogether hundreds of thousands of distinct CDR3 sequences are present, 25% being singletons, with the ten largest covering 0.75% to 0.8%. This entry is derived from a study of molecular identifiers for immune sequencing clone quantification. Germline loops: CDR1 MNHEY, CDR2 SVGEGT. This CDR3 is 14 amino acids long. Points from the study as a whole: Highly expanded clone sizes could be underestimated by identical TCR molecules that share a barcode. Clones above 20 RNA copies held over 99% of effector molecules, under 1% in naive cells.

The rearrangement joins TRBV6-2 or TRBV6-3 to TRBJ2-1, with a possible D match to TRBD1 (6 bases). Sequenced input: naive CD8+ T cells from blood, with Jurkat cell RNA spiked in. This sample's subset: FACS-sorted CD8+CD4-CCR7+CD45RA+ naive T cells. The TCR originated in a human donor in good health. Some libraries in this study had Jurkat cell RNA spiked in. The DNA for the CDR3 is TGTGACAGCAGTTTCGGGACAACCTACAATGAGCAGTTCTTC. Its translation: CDSSFGTTYNEQFF.